One sample yielded the 25 T cell receptor beta chains listed below, sequenced in a study of PD-1 blockade in mismatch repair-deficient tumors. The table came from immunoSEQ multiplex PCR; TCRdb's copy has only in-frame clones and leaves some out. The table lists some 45,000 clones, 77% of them singletons. The sequenced sample was PBMCs, obtained before pembrolizumab treatment. The receptors derive from an adult with mismatch repair-deficient cancer.

Here the CDR3 reads CASTLPGSDYEQYF. The CDR3 DNA is TGTGCCAGCACCTTACCCGGCTCAGACTACGAGCAGTACTTC. This chain links TRBV6-5 with TRBJ2-7; no firm D call. Germline loops: CDR1 MNHEY, CDR2 SVGAGI. V lost 7 bases, J lost 3 bases, and 16 bases lay in between. This CDR3 spans 14 amino acids.

This clone occurred a few times. The gene calls are TRBV6-5 and TRBJ1-2; D is perhaps TRBD1 (6 bases). Per the germline V gene, CDR1 is MNHEY and CDR2 is SVGAGI. The CDR3 is made up of 13 amino acids. V lost 9 bases, J lost 7 bases, and 18 bases lay in between. CDR3 DNA: TGTGCCAGTAAGGACAGCTCATTAAGTGGCTACACCTTC. Its protein is CASKDSSLSGYTF.

This rearrangement joins TRBV27 to TRBJ2-1; D is perhaps TRBD2 (6 bases). This CDR3 is 13 amino acids long. V dropped 4 bases and J dropped 6 bases, with 10 bases sitting between them. CDR1 is MNHEY, CDR2 SMNVEV, per germline (reference sequence). The CDR3 nucleotides read TGTGCCAGCAGTTCCGGAGGGCCCAATGAGCAGTTCTTC. Translated: CASSSGGPNEQFF.

The chain carries TRBV5-4 and TRBJ2-7; TRBD2 agrees at 7 bases. In germline, CDR1 is SGHNT, CDR2 YYREEE (reference sequence). The J segment lost 5 bases and the V segment lost 0 bases, leaving 8 bases of the junction unmatched. This CDR3 comprises 15 residues. The CDR3 DNA follows: TGTGCCAGCAGCTTGGAGGGGTTAGCGGGTGACGAGCAGTACTTC. Encoded protein: CASSLEGLAGDEQYF.

This chain uses TRBV6-5 with TRBJ1-2; TRBD1 matches at 10 bases. The germline CDR1 and CDR2 sequences are MNHEY and SVGAGI. This CDR3 is 16 amino acids long. The V and J ends lost 0 bases and 8 bases, in that order; junction bases with no gene match: 9. CDR3 region: CASSYSTMGQGRGYTF. The CDR3 DNA reads as TGTGCCAGCAGTTACTCGACTATGGGACAGGGGAGAGGCTACACCTTC.

The sample holds a few counts of this clone. The rearrangement uses TRBV19 and TRBJ2-1, with 8 bases matching TRBD1. The CDR3 consists of 14 residues. Germline loops: CDR1 LNHDA, CDR2 SQIVND (reference sequence). The trim removed 3 bases at V and 10 bases at J, leaving 8 bases unmatched. The DNA of the CDR3 is TGTGCCAGTAGTATTTCGGGACAGGTCAGGGAGCAGTTCTTC. This encodes CASSISGQVREQFF.

The V gene is TRBV30, the J gene TRBJ2-2; weak D call: TRBD1 (6 bases). Germline V lookup: CDR1 GTSNPN, CDR2 SVGIG (reference sequence). The CDR3 is made up of 14 amino acids. Trimming removed 4 bases from V and 6 bases from J, with 15 bases in between. The CDR3 region has the DNA TGTGCCTGGAAAGCTCACAGGGTTGCCGGGGAGCTGTTTTTT. Protein sequence: CAWKAHRVAGELFF.

The chain has TRBV19 and TRBJ2-2; D is unclear. CDR1 and CDR2 (germline): LNHDA, SQIVND (reference sequence). V was shortened by 1 base and J by 0 bases, with 6 bases between the two germline ends. This CDR3 contains 15 residues. CDR3 DNA sequence: TGTGCCAGTAGTATAGGTCCTTCGAACACCGGGGAGCTGTTTTTT. Translated, it gives CASSIGPSNTGELFF. Complete variable domain (other parts from reference TRBV19 and TRBJ2-2): DGGITQSPKYLFRKEGQNVTLSCEQNLNHDAMYWYRQDPGQGLRLIYYSQIVNDFQKGDIAEGYSVSREKKESFPLTVTSAQKNPTAFYLCASSIGPSNTGELFFGEGSRLTVL.

This clone was picked up a small number of times. This chain uses TRBV6-6 with TRBJ1-4; D is ambiguous. The CDR3 runs to 13 residues. The V gene's germline CDR1 is MNHNY and CDR2 SVGAGI (reference sequence). V was pared by 6 bases and J by 4 bases, with 9 bases between. This CDR3 reads CASSTTGNEKLFF. The CDR3 nucleotides read TGTGCCAGCAGCACCACGGGTAATGAAAAACTGTTTTTT.

The chain links TRBV27 to TRBJ2-5, with D tentatively TRBD1 (6 bases). Deletions cut 4 bases from V and 1 base from J, with 19 bases between. CDR1 MNHEY and CDR2 SMNVEV come from the germline V gene (reference sequence). The CDR3 spans 17 residues. DNA for the CDR3: TGTGCCAGCAGTTCCCGCCCTCCGACAGGAACCCAAGAGACCCAGTACTTC. As protein: CASSSRPPTGTQETQYF.

The chain links TRBV27 to TRBJ1-1; no reliable D call. CDR3 length equals 15 residues. V was trimmed by 6 bases and J by 0 bases, leaving 14 bases between them. Per germline, CDR1 MNHEY and CDR2 SMNVEV (reference sequence). The CDR3 sequence is CASSPLTRMNTEAFF. DNA of the CDR3: TGTGCCAGCAGCCCCTTAACCCGGATGAACACTGAAGCTTTCTTT.

The sample holds one count of this clone. The J gene is TRBJ1-1, the V gene TRBV29-1; D might be TRBD1 (5 bases). CDR3 length equals 13 residues. V was trimmed by 7 bases and J by 5 bases, leaving 17 bases between them. The germline gives CDR1 SQVTM, CDR2 ANQGSEA. This CDR3 is CSGTIGARTEAFF. The CDR3 DNA is TGCAGCGGGACAATAGGGGCGCGTACTGAAGCTTTCTTT.

V usage is TRBV14 and J usage is TRBJ2-1, with TRBD2 matching over 11 bases. Germline CDR1 and CDR2: SGHDN and FVKESK. This CDR3 has 17 amino acids. V lost 0 bases, J lost 9 bases, and 10 bases stayed unmatched. Written as DNA, the CDR3 is TGTGCCAGCAGCCAAGATCAGGCTAGCGGGAGGAGAACTGAGCAGTTCTTC. It specifies CASSQDQASGRRTEQFF.

This clone was picked up a small number of times. The sample holds other DNA sequences that translate to the same CDR3. The genes are TRBV25-1 and TRBJ2-7; weak D call: TRBD1 (5 bases). Between the trimmed V and J ends, which lost 1 base and 5 bases, there was a span of 9 bases. This CDR3 is 13 amino acids long. The germline V gene encodes CDR1 MGHDK and CDR2 SYGVNS. The DNA of the CDR3 is TGTGCCAGCAGTGAATCAGGGTCGGACGAGCAGTACTTC. Its translation: CASSESGSDEQYF.

This clone was seen a few times. J is TRBJ2-7 and V is TRBV27, with 9 nucleotides matching TRBD2. Trimming took 3 bases from V and 5 from J; bases not matched to a gene: 5. CDR1 and CDR2 (germline): MNHEY, SMNVEV (reference sequence). This CDR3 is 14 amino acids long. CDR3 sequence reads: CASSFSSGINEQYF. DNA of the CDR3: TGTGCCAGCAGTTTCTCTAGCGGGATTAACGAGCAGTACTTC.

This chain uses TRBV7-2 with TRBJ1-1; D is unresolved. V was pared by 2 bases and J by 0 bases, with 10 bases between. Germline V CDR1 and CDR2: SGHTA, FQGNSA. The CDR3 is 15 residues long. The chain's CDR3 is CASSLFVSLNTEAFF. The CDR3, as DNA: TGTGCCAGCAGCTTATTTGTCAGTTTGAACACTGAAGCTTTCTTT.

This chain uses TRBV28 with TRBJ1-1; tentative D call: TRBD1 (6 bases). CDR1 is MDHEN and CDR2 is SYDVKM in the germline V gene. The CDR3 extends over 16 amino acids. The V gene lost 4 bases and the J gene lost 3 bases, with 18 bases spanning the gap. CDR3 sequence reads: CASSSSGQGKDTEAFF. In DNA form, the CDR3 reads TGTGCCAGCAGTTCCTCTGGGCAGGGGAAGGACACTGAAGCTTTCTTT.

The genes are TRBV27 and TRBJ2-1; 7 positions match TRBD2. The CDR3 length is 13 residues. Germline assignment: CDR1 MNHEY and CDR2 SMNVEV (reference sequence). J lost 6 bases, V lost 6 bases, and 5 bases had no gene match. CDR3 DNA: TGTGCCAGCAGACTAGCGAGTTTCAATGAGCAGTTCTTC. Its protein is CASRLASFNEQFF.

The V and J genes are TRBV7-3 and TRBJ2-1; D gene unclear. The V gene's germline CDR1 is SGHTA and CDR2 FQGTGA. V dropped 7 bases and J dropped 4 bases, with 11 bases sitting between them. The CDR3 consists of 13 residues. In DNA, the CDR3 is TGTGCCAGCACCGTGGGTGCATACAATGAGCAGTTCTTC. Its translation: CASTVGAYNEQFF.

V is TRBV27 and J is TRBJ1-2; possible D gene TRBD1, 6 bases. Germline CDR1 and CDR2: MNHEY and SMNVEV (reference sequence). This CDR3 is built from 14 residues. Trimming took off 6 bases at V and 6 bases at J, with 17 bases between the two ends. The CDR3 sequence: CASRFETQGHGYTF. The CDR3 region has the DNA TGTGCCAGCAGGTTTGAGACTCAGGGGCATGGCTACACCTTC.

This clone is labeled as medium-sized. The chain links TRBV4-3 to TRBJ2-1; a weak D match, TRBD2 (5 bases). The V gene lost 0 bases and the J gene lost 8 bases, with 14 bases spanning the gap. The V gene's germline CDR1 is LGHNA and CDR2 YSLEER. The length of the CDR3 is 15 residues. The CDR3 DNA reads as TGCGCCAGCAGCCAAGAATCCGAAGCTAGCTATGAGCAGTTCTTC. Translating it yields CASSQESEASYEQFF.

The CDR3 sequence: CASSAGTSGSRRVFF. CDR3 in DNA: TGTGCCAGCTCAGCCGGGACTAGCGGGAGCCGAAGAGTGTTCTTC. V gene TRBV18 combines with J gene TRBJ2-1; 14 positions agree with TRBD2. Unmatched junction bases numbered 12, after V lost 5 bases and J lost 15 bases. This CDR3 spans 15 amino acids. Germline V gene lookup returns CDR1 KGHSH and CDR2 LQKENI.

The chain recombines TRBV7-9 with TRBJ1-2, with D hard to call. Trimming removed 2 bases from V and 6 bases from J, with 13 bases in between. The CDR3 is 14 amino acids. Germline V gene lookup returns CDR1 SEHNR and CDR2 FQNEAQ (reference sequence). For the CDR3, the DNA is TGTGCCAGCAGCTTAAGGGCAGGAATCCATGGCTACACCTTC. Its protein is CASSLRAGIHGYTF.

This clone came up once. The chain is built from TRBV2 and TRBJ1-1; 8 nucleotides match TRBD1. The junction had 7 bases not matched to a gene; V was cut back by 6 bases and J by 4 bases. The CDR3 spans 14 residues. Looked up from germline, CDR1 is SNHLY and CDR2 is FYNNEI. The CDR3 region is CASRGQGLATEAFF. Written as DNA, the CDR3 is TGTGCCAGCAGAGGACAGGGTTTGGCCACTGAAGCTTTCTTT. The entire variable domain, with the rest obtained from reference TRBV2 and TRBJ1-1, is as follows: EPEVTQTPSHQVTQMGQEVILRCVPISNHLYFYWYRQILGQKVEFLVSFYNNEISEKSEIFDDQFSVERPDGSNFTLKIRSTKLEDSAMYFCASRGQGLATEAFFGQGTRLTVV.

This clone has a handful of counts. The chain recombines TRBV4-1 with TRBJ1-5; D is uncertain. The V end lost 0 bases, the J end lost 4 bases, and 4 bases lay between the germline ends. The CDR3 spans 13 residues. Germline V lookup: CDR1 MGHRA, CDR2 YSYEKL. CDR3 bases: TGCGCCAGCAGCCAAGATGGGAATCAGCCCCAGCATTTT. Translating it yields CASSQDGNQPQHF.